The 10 T cell receptor beta chains reported below all come from one sample, sequenced in a study of T-cell reconstitution after alpha-beta-depleted transplantation in children (dated by TCRdb to about 2016). The library was built by means of PCR. The sequencing machine was an Illumina HiSeq 2500. To normalize quantification of the TCRbeta repertoire, the TCR libraries were built with molecular barcoding that relied on unique molecular identifiers. TCRdb handled the public reads itself, with Q25 trimming in fastp and clone calling in MiXCR, and kept productive beta chains. Entries that share a CDR3 protein sequence are merged under the most common genes and DNA. Present in this sample are about 240,000 distinct CDR3 sequences, more than 10% of which were seen just once. Together, the top ten hold roughly 2.6% of the sample. Material: PBMCs from the stem cell graft donor, obtained from the stem cell graft. These receptors came from a human donor who donated a stem cell graft to a child with acute lymphoblastic leukemia.

The gene calls are TRBV19 and TRBJ1-5, with 7 nucleotides matching TRBD1. The CDR3 has 14 amino acids. The V segment lost 5 bases and the J segment 4 bases; nucleotides outside the gene matches: 5. Looked up from germline, CDR1 is LNHDA and CDR2 is SQIVND (reference sequence). The CDR3 sequence is CASSDLTGNQPQHF. Written as DNA, the CDR3 is TGTGCCAGTAGTGATCTGACAGGGAATCAGCCCCAGCATTTT.

This clonotype was seen ten or more times. The chain employs TRBV5-1 and TRBJ2-3; 9 positions match TRBD2. The length of the CDR3 is 15 residues. V lost 0 bases and J lost 3; bases outside the gene matches: 2. Germline V CDR1 and CDR2: SGHRS, YFSETQ. CDR3: CASSLDSGRTDTQYF. In DNA, the CDR3 is TGCGCCAGCAGCTTGGATAGCGGGAGAACAGATACGCAGTATTTT.

Remarks on this clonotype: A single base separates this from a much larger clone, so it may be a read error. The chain employs TRBV24-1 and TRBJ2-3; either TRBD1 or TRBD2 may fit D (5 bases each). Deletions cut 4 bases from V and 5 bases from J, with 15 bases between. Germline lookup yields CDR1 KGHDR and CDR2 SFDVKD. The CDR3 runs 15 residues. The CDR3: CATSDIVGEEDTQYF. The CDR3 DNA is TGTGCCACCAGTGACATAGTGGGGGAAGAAGATACGCAGTATTTT.

This clonotype was detected only once. This may arise from a read error, as a much more abundant clone is one base away. This chain joins TRBV7-9 and TRBJ2-7; the match to TRBD1 covers 9 bases. Germline CDR1 reads SEHNR; CDR2 reads FQNEAQ (reference sequence). J was trimmed by 3 bases and V by 7 bases; bases with no gene match: 7. The CDR3 is made up of 14 amino acids. As DNA, the CDR3 is TGTGCCAGCACATCAAGGACAGGGGACTACGAGCAGTACTTC. Its protein product is CASTSRTGDYEQYF.

This clonotype was observed many times. V is TRBV5-1 and J is TRBJ2-2; no clear D. The germline CDR1 and CDR2 sequences are SGHRS and YFSETQ. Trimming removed 9 bases at V and 1 base at J, with 10 bases between. The CDR3 runs 13 residues. This chain's CDR3 is CATRAENTGELFF. The CDR3 DNA reads TGCGCCACCCGTGCCGAGAACACCGGGGAGCTGTTTTTT.

This clonotype came up many times. The V call is TRBV27, the J call TRBJ1-6; D is ambiguous. The V gene's germline CDR1 is MNHEY and CDR2 SMNVEV (reference sequence). Trimming pared 6 bases from V and 7 bases from J, leaving 7 bases between. The CDR3 runs 12 residues. The CDR3 here is CASRGRNSPLHF. DNA for the CDR3: TGTGCCAGCAGAGGACGGAATTCACCCCTCCACTTT.

This chain uses TRBV7-9 with TRBJ2-7; D unresolved. Germline CDR1 SEHNR, CDR2 FQNEAQ (reference sequence). The CDR3 runs 13 residues. V was shortened by 0 bases and J by 3 bases, with 6 bases between the two germline ends. The DNA of the CDR3 is TGTGCCAGCAGCTTAGCTGAGTTCTACGAGCAGTACTTC. Translated: CASSLAEFYEQYF.

This clonotype was counted between two and nine times. The genes are TRBV20-1 and TRBJ2-7, with unresolved D. CDR3 size: 15 residues. The V gene's germline CDR1 is DFQATT and CDR2 SNEGSKA (reference sequence). V shed 0 bases and J shed 2 bases, with 14 bases lying between them. CDR3 bases: TGCAGTGCTAGAGATGGGAAGGGATCCCCCTACGAGCAGTACTTC. This translates into CSARDGKGSPYEQYF.

This clonotype was seen repeatedly, ten times or more. The J gene is TRBJ1-1, the V gene TRBV6-5; TRBD1 matches at 7 bases. Germline CDR1 reads MNHEY; CDR2 reads SVGAGI. The CDR3 length is 16 residues. Trimming at V came to 2 bases and at J to 3 bases, leaving 9 bases not matched to a gene. CDR3 region: CASSYLTDRDDTEAFF. In nucleotides, the CDR3 is TGTGCCAGCAGTTACCTGACTGACAGGGACGACACTGAAGCTTTCTTT.

This clonotype was picked up many times. The chain recombines TRBV29-1 with TRBJ1-1, with TRBD1 matching over 10 bases. CDR3 length: 14 amino acids. Germline V lookup: CDR1 SQVTM, CDR2 ANQGSEA. V shed 4 bases, J shed 1 base, and the junction held 3 bases outside the gene matches. This chain's CDR3 is CSVGRTGGNTEAFF. In DNA, the CDR3 is TGCAGCGTTGGACGGACAGGGGGGAACACTGAAGCTTTCTTT.